This T cell receptor beta chain derives from a study of cytomegalovirus exposure and HLA in healthy donors. Healthy people donating bone marrow made up the donors. The PCR ran on 60 Vbeta and 13 Jbeta primers. The repertoire was sequenced with immunoSEQ multiplex PCR; TCRdb's copy has only in-frame clones and lacks some. Of about 150,000 clones in the sample, roughly three quarters were seen once. The CDR3 runs 14 residues. The V segment lost 5 bases and the J segment 9 bases; nucleotides outside the gene matches: 4. Germline-derived CDR1 and CDR2 are SGHTA and FQGTGA. The receptor was isolated from a man between 25 and 39 years old in good health and CMV-seropositive. Sequenced material: PBMCs. The chain employs TRBV7-3 and TRBJ2-1, with TRBD2 identical over 13 bases. CDR3 in DNA: TGTGCCAGCAGCCAAGGACTAGCGGGAGCTGAGCAGTTCTTC. It yields the protein CASSQGLAGAEQFF.